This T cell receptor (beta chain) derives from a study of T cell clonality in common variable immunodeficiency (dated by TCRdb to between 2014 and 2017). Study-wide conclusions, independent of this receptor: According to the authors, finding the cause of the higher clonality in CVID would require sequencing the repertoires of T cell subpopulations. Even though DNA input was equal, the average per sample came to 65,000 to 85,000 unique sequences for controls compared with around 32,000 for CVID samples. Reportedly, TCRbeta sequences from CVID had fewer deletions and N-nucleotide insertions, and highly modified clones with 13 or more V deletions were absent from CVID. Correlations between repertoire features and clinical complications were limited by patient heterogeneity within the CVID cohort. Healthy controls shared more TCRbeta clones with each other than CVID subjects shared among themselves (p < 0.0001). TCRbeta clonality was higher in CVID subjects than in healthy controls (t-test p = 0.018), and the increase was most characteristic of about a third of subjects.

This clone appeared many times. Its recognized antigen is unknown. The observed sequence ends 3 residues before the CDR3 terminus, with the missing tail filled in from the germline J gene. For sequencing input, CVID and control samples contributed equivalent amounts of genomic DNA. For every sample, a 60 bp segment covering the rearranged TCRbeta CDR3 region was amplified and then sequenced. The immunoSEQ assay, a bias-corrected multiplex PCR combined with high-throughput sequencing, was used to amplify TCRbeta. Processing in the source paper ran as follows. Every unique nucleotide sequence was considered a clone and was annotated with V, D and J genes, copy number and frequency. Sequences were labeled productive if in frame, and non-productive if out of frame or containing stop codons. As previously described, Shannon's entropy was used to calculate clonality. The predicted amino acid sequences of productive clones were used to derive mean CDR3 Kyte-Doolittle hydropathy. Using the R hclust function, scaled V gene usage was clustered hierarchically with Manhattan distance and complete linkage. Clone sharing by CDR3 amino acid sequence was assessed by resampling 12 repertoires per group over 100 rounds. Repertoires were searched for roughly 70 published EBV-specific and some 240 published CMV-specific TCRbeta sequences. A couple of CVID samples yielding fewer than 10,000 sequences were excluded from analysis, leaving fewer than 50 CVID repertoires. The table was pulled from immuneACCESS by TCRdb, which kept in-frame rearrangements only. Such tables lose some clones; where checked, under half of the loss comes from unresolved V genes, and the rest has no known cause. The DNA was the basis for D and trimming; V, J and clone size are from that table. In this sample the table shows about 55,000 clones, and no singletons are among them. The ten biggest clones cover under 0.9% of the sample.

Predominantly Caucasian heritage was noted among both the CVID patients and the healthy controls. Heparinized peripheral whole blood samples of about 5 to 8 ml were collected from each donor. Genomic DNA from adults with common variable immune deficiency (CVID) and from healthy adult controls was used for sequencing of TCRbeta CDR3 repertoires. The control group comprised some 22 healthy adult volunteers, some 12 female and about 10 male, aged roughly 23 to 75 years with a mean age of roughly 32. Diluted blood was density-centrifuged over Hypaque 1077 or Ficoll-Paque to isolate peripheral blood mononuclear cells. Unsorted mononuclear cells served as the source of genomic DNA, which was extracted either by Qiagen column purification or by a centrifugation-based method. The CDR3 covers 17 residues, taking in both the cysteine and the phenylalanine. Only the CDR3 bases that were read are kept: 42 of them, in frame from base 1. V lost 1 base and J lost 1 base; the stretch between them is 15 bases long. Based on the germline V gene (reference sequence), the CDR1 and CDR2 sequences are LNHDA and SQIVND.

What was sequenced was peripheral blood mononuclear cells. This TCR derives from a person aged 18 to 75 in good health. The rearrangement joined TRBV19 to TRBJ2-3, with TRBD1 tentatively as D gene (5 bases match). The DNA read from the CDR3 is TGTGCCAGTAGTATAGGGCTCAGGGTAGGGGGCACAGATACG. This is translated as CASSIGLRVGGTDT. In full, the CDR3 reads CASSIGLRVGGTDTQYF.